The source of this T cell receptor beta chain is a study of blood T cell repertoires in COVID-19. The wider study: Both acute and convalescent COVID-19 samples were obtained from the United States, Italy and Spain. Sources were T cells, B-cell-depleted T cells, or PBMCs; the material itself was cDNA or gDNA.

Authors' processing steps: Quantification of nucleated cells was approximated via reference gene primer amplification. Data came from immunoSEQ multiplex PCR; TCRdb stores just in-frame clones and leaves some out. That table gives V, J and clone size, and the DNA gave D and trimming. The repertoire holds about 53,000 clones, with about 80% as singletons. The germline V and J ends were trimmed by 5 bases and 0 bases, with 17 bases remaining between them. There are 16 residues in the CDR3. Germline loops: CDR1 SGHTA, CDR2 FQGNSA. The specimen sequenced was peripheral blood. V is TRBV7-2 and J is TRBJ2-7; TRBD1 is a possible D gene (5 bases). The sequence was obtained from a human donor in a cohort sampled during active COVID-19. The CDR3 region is CASSKLPSRVSYEQYF. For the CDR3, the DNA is TGTGCCAGCAGCAAATTGCCCAGCAGGGTCTCCTACGAGCAGTACTTC.